This T cell receptor (beta chain) was captured by sequencing in a study of OX40 agonist ivuxolimab in advanced cancers. Findings and limits, study-wide: The mean number of expanded clones was higher in CD8+ T cells than in CD4+. Low normalized T-cell clonal expansion was additionally recorded for some nonresponders.

Autoimmune disease history or systemic immunosuppression was exclusionary. The germline V gene has CDR1 SNHLY and CDR2 FYNNEI. This CDR3 is built from 13 residues. Trimming stripped 6 bases from V and 0 bases from J, with 6 bases between. Produced via immunoSEQ multiplex PCR; TCRdb's table is partial and in-frame only. Of about 61,000 clones listed, roughly 90% are singletons. In the case of this clone: Its antigen is unidentified.

The receptor's source is an adult with an advanced solid tumor such as melanoma, head and neck, liver or kidney cancer. The material sequenced was CD4+ or CD8+ T cells sorted from blood, taken in a trial of the OX40 agonist ivuxolimab. The rearrangement joins TRBV2 to TRBJ1-5; a weak D match, TRBD1 (6 bases). The CDR3 sequence is CASSRGSNQPQHF. For the CDR3, the DNA is TGTGCCAGCAGCAGGGGTAGCAATCAGCCCCAGCATTTT.